The T cell receptor (beta chain) described here comes from a study of pediatric ulcerative colitis. Trimming cost V 5 bases and J 7 bases, with 11 bases left between them. The CDR3 spans 12 residues. CDR1 is SEHNR, CDR2 FQNEAQ, per germline (reference sequence). The repertoire was sequenced with immunoSEQ multiplex PCR; TCRdb's copy has only in-frame clones and lacks some. The sample includes 60,000 or so clones, 77% of them seen just once. Study outcomes and limitations: All ulcerative colitis patients, but no controls, carried two rectal clonotypes.

Of note for this clone: No antigen is known for it.

The V call is TRBV7-9, the J call TRBJ1-2; D not resolved. The material sequenced was blood. The origin of this receptor is a boy between 5 and 17 years old with moderate ulcerative colitis. The CDR3 sequence: CASSLLNGGYTF. Written as DNA, the CDR3 is TGTGCCAGCAGCCTCCTAAATGGTGGCTACACCTTC.